Shown below are 15 T cell receptor beta chains from a single sample sequenced in a study of blood T cell repertoires in COVID-19. Assay: immunoSEQ multiplex PCR; the TCRdb copy retains only in-frame clones and omits some. The table records about 97,000 clones, 75% to 90% of them present only once. Sequences were obtained from peripheral blood. Source of these receptors: a woman aged 70-85 years with active or convalescent COVID-19.

V and J are TRBV5-6 and TRBJ2-6; weak D call: TRBD2 (5 bases). V was pared by 5 bases and J by 3 bases, with 6 bases between. This CDR3 contains 13 residues. CDR1 is SGHDT and CDR2 is YYEEEE in the germline V gene. CDR3 coding DNA: TGTGCCAGCAGACGGGGTGGGGCCAACGTCCTGACTTTC. Encoded protein: CASRRGGANVLTF.

V gene TRBV21-1 combines with J gene TRBJ2-1; TRBD2 is taken as the D call from the table, unchecked against the DNA. TRBV21-1 corresponds to a pseudogene. CDR3 length: 21 amino acids. The CDR3 DNA sequence: TGTGCCAGCAGCGCCAGCATCGGGACAGGGCCCGGGACTAGCGACTACAATGAGCAGTTCTTC. It encodes CASSASIGTGPGTSDYNEQFF.

This sequence joins TRBV7-6 and TRBJ1-2; TRBD1 aligns across 7 bases. Germline loops: CDR1 SGHVS, CDR2 FNYEAQ. The CDR3 spans 16 residues. V shed 1 base, J shed 0 bases, and the junction held 5 bases outside the gene matches. CDR3 nucleotides: TGTGCCAGCAGCTTAGGAAGGGGGACAGCTAACTATGGCTACACCTTC. Its protein product is CASSLGRGTANYGYTF.

This clone was detected only a few times. This chain connects TRBV19 to TRBJ2-4; 7 bases are a match to TRBD1. Germline V gene sequence: CDR1 LNHDA, CDR2 SQIVND (reference sequence). The CDR3 covers 14 residues. Losses at the gene ends were 5 bases for V and 8 bases for J; bases not matched to a gene: 9. The CDR3 region is CASSPRQGGYIQYF. CDR3 coding DNA: TGTGCCAGTAGTCCCCGACAGGGTGGATACATTCAGTACTTC.

The chain has TRBV5-1 and TRBJ2-5, with 8 bases matching TRBD2. V trimming: 1 base; J trimming: 1 base; junction bases outside the gene matches: 3. This CDR3 has 15 residues. CDR1 is SGHRS, CDR2 YFSETQ, per germline. CDR3 DNA: TGCGCCAGCAGCTTGAGTAGCGGGGCCCAAGAGACCCAGTACTTC. Residues: CASSLSSGAQETQYF.

The chain couples TRBV7-2 to TRBJ1-5, with TRBD1 identical over 9 bases. The V gene end was trimmed by 4 bases and the J gene end by 7 bases; junction bases not matched to a gene: 5. Germline CDR1 and CDR2: SGHTA and FQGNSA. The CDR3 has 14 residues. CDR3 nucleotides: TGTGCCAGCAGCTCACAGGGGGCAGGGCAGCCCCAGCATTTT. Residues: CASSSQGAGQPQHF.

In this sample, this clone turned up once. V and J are TRBV5-4 and TRBJ2-6, with TRBD2 matching 7 bases. Trimming took 3 bases from V and 0 from J; bases not matched to a gene: 12. Looked up from germline, CDR1 is SGHNT and CDR2 is YYREEE (reference sequence). CDR3 length equals 19 residues. Here the CDR3 reads CASSSRLGGGPSGANVLTF. DNA of the CDR3: TGTGCCAGCAGCTCCCGCCTGGGCGGGGGACCCTCTGGGGCCAACGTCCTGACTTTC.

The chain carries TRBV27 and TRBJ2-7, with 7 bases identical to TRBD2. Germline values: CDR1 MNHEY, CDR2 SMNVEV (reference sequence). Germline trimming cut 3 bases from V and 4 bases from J; bases unmatched to any gene: 15. The CDR3 sequence is 17 residues long. The CDR3 sequence: CASSFRLAGRGMYEQYF. The CDR3 DNA is TGTGCCAGCAGTTTCCGGTTAGCGGGTCGGGGAATGTACGAGCAGTACTTC.

The chain uses TRBV5-1 and TRBJ1-1, with D possibly matching TRBD1 (6 bases). CDR1 and CDR2 (germline): SGHRS, YFSETQ. Trimming stripped 2 bases from V and 6 bases from J, with 14 bases between. This CDR3 has 14 amino acids. In nucleotides, the CDR3 is TGCGCCAGCAGCTTAAACACAGGGACGCCTGAAGCTTTCTTT. Translating it yields CASSLNTGTPEAFF. Together with reference TRBV5-1 and TRBJ1-1, the CDR3 gives the full variable domain: KAGVTQTPRYLIKTRGQQVTLSCSPISGHRSVSWYQQTPGQGLQFLFEYFSETQRNKGNFPGRFSGRQFSNSRSEMNVSTLELGDSALYLCASSLNTGTPEAFFGQGTRLTVV.

V usage is TRBV30 and J usage is TRBJ2-7; 7 bases align to TRBD1. The CDR3 contains 12 residues. Germline lookup yields CDR1 GTSNPN and CDR2 SVGIG (reference sequence). The trim removed 1 base at V and 5 bases at J, leaving 2 bases unmatched. Here the CDR3 reads CAWSGDRNEQYF. CDR3 in DNA: TGTGCCTGGAGTGGGGACAGAAACGAGCAGTACTTC.

This chain joins TRBV28 and TRBJ1-2; no clear D. The V end lost 6 bases, the J end lost 8 bases, and 16 bases lay between the germline ends. Germline assignment: CDR1 MDHEN and CDR2 SYDVKM. This CDR3 is 13 amino acids long. The CDR3 bases are TGTGCCAGCAGCCCCGGTATCGACAAGGGCTACACCTTC. This translates into CASSPGIDKGYTF.

This sequence joins TRBV6-5 and TRBJ1-2; weak D call: TRBD1 (5 bases). The CDR3 covers 15 residues. The V gene's germline CDR1 is MNHEY and CDR2 SVGAGI. Trimming removed 2 bases at V and 5 bases at J, with 15 bases between. Here the CDR3 reads CASSYVAVQGYGYTF. CDR3 in DNA: TGTGCCAGCAGTTACGTGGCAGTCCAGGGATATGGCTACACCTTC.

This clone was counted a single time. This chain links TRBV4-3 with TRBJ2-1; a possible D gene is TRBD2 (6 bases). V lost 0 bases to trimming and J lost 5 bases, with 11 bases between them. Germline CDR1 LGHNA, CDR2 YSLEER. CDR3 length equals 15 residues. CDR3 protein: CASSQEGGKDNEQFF. CDR3 coding DNA: TGCGCCAGCAGCCAAGAGGGCGGGAAAGACAATGAGCAGTTCTTC.

The chain links TRBV7-2 to TRBJ1-2; D is possibly TRBD1 (6 bases). The CDR3 spans 13 residues. The germline V gene has CDR1 SGHTA and CDR2 FQGNSA. Between the trimmed V and J ends, which lost 3 bases and 7 bases, there was a span of 12 bases. The CDR3 region is CASSFMGAGGYTF. The CDR3 DNA is TGTGCCAGCAGCTTCATGGGGGCTGGTGGCTACACCTTC.

About this clone: Other DNA sequences of this sample code for an identical CDR3. The genes are TRBV27 and TRBJ2-7; 8 nucleotides align to TRBD2. CDR1 MNHEY and CDR2 SMNVEV come from the germline V gene (reference sequence). The V gene end was trimmed by 9 bases and the J gene end by 1 base; junction bases not matched to a gene: 8. This CDR3 has 14 amino acids. The CDR3 is CASRDGGGSYEQYF. The CDR3 bases are TGTGCCAGTAGGGATGGCGGGGGGTCCTACGAGCAGTACTTC.